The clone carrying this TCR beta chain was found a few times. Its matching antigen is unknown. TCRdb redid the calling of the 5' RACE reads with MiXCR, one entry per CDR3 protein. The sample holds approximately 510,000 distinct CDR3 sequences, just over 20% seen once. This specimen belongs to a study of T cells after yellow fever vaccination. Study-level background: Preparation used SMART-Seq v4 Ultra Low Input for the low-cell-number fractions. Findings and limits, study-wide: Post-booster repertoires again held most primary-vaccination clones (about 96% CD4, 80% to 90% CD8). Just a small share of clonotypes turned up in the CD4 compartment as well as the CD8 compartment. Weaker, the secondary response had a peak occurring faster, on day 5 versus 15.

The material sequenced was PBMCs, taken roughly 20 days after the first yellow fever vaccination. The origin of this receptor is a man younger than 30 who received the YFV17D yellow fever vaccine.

The CDR3 is CASSDRGLMNTEAFF. Here the CDR3 DNA reads TGTGCCAGCAGTGACAGGGGGCTAATGAACACTGAAGCTTTCTTT. V and J are TRBV12-3 or TRBV12-4 and TRBJ1-1, with 10 bases lining up with TRBD1. Trimming removed 5 bases from V and 0 bases from J; junction bases left unmatched: 3. The CDR3 consists of 15 residues.